This TCR beta chain was documented in a study of CD8+ T cells in alopecia areata. Study-wide context: Recipients were roughly 7-11-week-old female C3H/HeJ mice grafted with skin from 6-12-month-old C3H/HeJ donors with spontaneous alopecia. Study-level points and caveats: Lesional scalp displayed greater clonality than normal scalp, most notably in alopecia totalis/universalis. Clarity of TCR sharing across patients fell short of that in mice, possibly HLA-related.

Investigators isolated RNA and reverse transcribed it into cDNA to act as the sequencing template. The method was immunoSEQ multiplex PCR; TCRdb's version includes in-frame clones alone and lacks a portion of them. This repertoire holds around 100,000 clones, and none appear only once. The V and J ends lost 4 bases and 0 bases respectively, with 12 bases between them. This CDR3 has 15 amino acids. The germline V gene encodes CDR1 FNHDT and CDR2 SITEND (reference sequence). This clone was observed a handful of times. Its antigen is currently unknown. Gene names refer to mouse genes. The sequence runs out 4 residues before the end of the CDR3; the remainder is reconstructed from the germline J gene.

This clonotype originated in a C3H/HeJ mouse with alopecia areata. The strain's MHC: H2-k. Sequenced sample: lesional skin. The chain combines TRBV19 with TRBJ2-4, with no clear D. CDR3 bases read: TGTGCCAGCAGTTTTAGGGTGAATAGTCAAAAC. Its translation is CASSFRVNSQN. The entire CDR3 protein reads CASSFRVNSQNTLYF. Together with reference TRBV19 and TRBJ2-4, the CDR3 gives the full variable domain: GGIITQTPKFLIGQEGQKLTLKCQQNFNHDTMYWYRQDSGKGLRLIYYSITENDLQKGDLSEGYDASREKKSSFSLTVTSAQKNEMAVFLCASSFRVNSQNTLYFGAGTRLSVL.